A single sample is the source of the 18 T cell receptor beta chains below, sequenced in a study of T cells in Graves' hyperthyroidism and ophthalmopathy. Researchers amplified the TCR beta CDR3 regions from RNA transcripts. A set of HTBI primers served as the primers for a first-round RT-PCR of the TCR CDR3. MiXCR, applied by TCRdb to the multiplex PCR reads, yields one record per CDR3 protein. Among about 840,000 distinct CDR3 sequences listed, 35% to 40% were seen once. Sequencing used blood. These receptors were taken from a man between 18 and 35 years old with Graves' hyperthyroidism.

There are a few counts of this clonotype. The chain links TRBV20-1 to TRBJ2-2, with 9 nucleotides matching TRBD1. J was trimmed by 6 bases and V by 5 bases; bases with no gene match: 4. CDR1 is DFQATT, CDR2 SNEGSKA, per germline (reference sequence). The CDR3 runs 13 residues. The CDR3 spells CSAPDRGAGELFF. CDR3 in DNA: TGCAGTGCTCCAGACAGGGGGGCCGGGGAGCTGTTTTTT.

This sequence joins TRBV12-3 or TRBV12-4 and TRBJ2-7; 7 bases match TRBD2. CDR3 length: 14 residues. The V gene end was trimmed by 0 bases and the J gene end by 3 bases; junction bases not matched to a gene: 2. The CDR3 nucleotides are TGTGCCAGCAGTTTAGCCCCTAGCGGCTACGAGCAGTACTTC. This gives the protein CASSLAPSGYEQYF.

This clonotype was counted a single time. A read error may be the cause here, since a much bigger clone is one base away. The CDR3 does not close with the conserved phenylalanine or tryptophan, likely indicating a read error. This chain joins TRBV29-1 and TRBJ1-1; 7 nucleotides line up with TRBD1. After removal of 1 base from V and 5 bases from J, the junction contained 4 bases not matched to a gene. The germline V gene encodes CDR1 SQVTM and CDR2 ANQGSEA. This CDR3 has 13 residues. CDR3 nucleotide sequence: TGCAGCGTTGAAGCAGGGGGAAGTACTGAAGCTTTCTCT. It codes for CSVEAGGSTEAFS.

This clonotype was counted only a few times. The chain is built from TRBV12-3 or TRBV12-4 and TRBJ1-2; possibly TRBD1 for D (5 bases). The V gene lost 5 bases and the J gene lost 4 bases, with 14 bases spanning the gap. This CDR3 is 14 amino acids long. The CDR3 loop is CASSEVGGGYGYTF. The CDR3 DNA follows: TGTGCCAGCAGTGAAGTGGGGGGAGGCTATGGCTACACCTTC.

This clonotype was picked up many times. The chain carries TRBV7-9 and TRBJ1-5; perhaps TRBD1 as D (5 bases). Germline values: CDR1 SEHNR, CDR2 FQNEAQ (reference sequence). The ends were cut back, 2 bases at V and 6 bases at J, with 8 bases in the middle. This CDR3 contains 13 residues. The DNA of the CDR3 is TGTGCCAGCAGCTTATTGCAGGGTCAGCCCCAGCATTTT. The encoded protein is CASSLLQGQPQHF.

In DNA, the CDR3 is TGTGCCAGCAGCTTACGCCGGGATGGGCTAGAGACCCAGTACTTC. Protein: CASSLRRDGLETQYF. J is TRBJ2-5 and V is TRBV5-4; the D gene is possibly TRBD2 (5 bases). Germline-derived CDR1 and CDR2 are SGHNT and YYREEE (reference sequence). The length of the CDR3 is 15 residues. V was cut by 2 bases and J by 4 bases, with 15 bases left in between.

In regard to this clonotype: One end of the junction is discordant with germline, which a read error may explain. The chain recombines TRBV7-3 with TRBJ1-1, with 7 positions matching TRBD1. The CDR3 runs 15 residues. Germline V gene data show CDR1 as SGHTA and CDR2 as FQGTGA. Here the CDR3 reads CASSQEGAWDTEAFF. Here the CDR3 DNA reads TGCGCCAGCAGCCAAGAGGGGGCCTGGGACACTGAAGCTTTCTTT.

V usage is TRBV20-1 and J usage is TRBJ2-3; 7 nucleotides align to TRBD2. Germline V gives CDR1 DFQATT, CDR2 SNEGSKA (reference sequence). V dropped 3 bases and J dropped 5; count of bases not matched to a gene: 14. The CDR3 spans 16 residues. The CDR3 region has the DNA TGCAGTGCTAGCCCTCTTGAGGGAGGGCCCAGAGATACGCAGTATTTT. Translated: CSASPLEGGPRDTQYF.

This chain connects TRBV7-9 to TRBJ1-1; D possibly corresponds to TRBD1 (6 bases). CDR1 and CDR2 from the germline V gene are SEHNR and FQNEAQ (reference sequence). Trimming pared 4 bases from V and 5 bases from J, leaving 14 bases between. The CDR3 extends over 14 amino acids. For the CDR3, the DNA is TGTGCCAGCAGCTCAGACAGGACCCCGACTGAAGCTTTCTTT. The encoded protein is CASSSDRTPTEAFF. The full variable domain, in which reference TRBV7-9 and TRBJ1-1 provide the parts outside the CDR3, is DTGVSQNPRHKITKRGQNVTFRCDPISEHNRLYWYRQTLGQGPEFLTYFQNEAQLEKSRLLSDRFSAERPKGSFSTLEIQRTEQGDSAMYLCASSSDRTPTEAFFGQGTRLTVV.

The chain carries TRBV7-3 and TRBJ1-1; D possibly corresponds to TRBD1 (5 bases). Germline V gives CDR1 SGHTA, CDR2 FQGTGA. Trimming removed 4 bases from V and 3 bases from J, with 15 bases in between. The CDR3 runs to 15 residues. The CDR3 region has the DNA TGTGCCAGCAGCTCCCATCAGGGACGCGACACTGAAGCTTTCTTT. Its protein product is CASSSHQGRDTEAFF.

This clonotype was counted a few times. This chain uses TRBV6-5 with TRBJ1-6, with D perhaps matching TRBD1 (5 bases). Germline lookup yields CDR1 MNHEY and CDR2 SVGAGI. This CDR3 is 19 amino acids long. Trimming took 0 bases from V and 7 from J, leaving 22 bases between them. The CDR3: CASSYSIARMAGSNSPLHF. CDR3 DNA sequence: TGTGCCAGCAGTTACTCGATCGCAAGAATGGCAGGGAGCAATTCACCCCTCCACTTT.

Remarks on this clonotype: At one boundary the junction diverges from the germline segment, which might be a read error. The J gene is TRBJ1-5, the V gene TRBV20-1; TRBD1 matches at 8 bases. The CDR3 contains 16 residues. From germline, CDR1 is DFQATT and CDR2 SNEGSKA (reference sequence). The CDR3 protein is CSVRATGAAPNQPQHF. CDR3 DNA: TGCAGTGTTAGAGCGACAGGGGCCGCCCCTAATCAGCCCCAGCATTTT.

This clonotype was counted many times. CDR3: CAISGDSGANVLTF. The CDR3 DNA reads as TGTGCCATCAGTGGGGACTCTGGGGCCAACGTCCTGACTTTC. The rearrangement uses TRBV10-3 and TRBJ2-6; D gene unclear. The CDR3 loop spans 14 amino acids. Trimming took off 4 bases at V and 0 bases at J, with 4 bases between the two ends. Germline V gene lookup returns CDR1 ENHRY and CDR2 SYGVKD.

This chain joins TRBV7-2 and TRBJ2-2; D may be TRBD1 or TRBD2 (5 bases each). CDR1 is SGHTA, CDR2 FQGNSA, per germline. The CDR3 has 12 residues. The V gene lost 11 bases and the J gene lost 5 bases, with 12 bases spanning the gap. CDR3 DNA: TGTGCCGGGAGTGGGGGAACCGGGGAGCTGTTTTTT. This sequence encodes CAGSGGTGELFF.

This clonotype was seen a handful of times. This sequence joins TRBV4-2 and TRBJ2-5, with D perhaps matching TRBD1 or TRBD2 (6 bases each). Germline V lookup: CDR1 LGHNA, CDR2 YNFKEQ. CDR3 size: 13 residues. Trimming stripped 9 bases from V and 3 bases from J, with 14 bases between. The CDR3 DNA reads TGTGCCAGTACATCAAGGGGGGAAGAGACCCAGTACTTC. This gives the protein CASTSRGEETQYF.

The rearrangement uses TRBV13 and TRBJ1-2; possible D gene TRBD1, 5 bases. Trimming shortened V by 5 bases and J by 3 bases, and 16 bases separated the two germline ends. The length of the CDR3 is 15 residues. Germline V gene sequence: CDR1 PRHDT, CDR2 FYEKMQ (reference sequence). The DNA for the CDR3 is TGTGCCAGCAGCACCGGGGCCTTAGAACACTATGGCTACACCTTC. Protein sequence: CASSTGALEHYGYTF. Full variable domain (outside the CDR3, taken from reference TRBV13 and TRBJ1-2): AAGVIQSPRHLIKEKRETATLKCYPIPRHDTVYWYQQGPGQDPQFLISFYEKMQSDKGSIPDRFSAQQFSDYHSELNMSSLELGDSALYFCASSTGALEHYGYTFGSGTRLTVV.

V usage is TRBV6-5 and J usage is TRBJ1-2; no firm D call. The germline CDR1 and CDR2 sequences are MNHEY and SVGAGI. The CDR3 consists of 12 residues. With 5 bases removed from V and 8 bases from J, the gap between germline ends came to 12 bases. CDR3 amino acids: CASSPLGWGYTF. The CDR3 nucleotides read TGTGCCAGCAGTCCCCTAGGGTGGGGCTACACCTTC.

The CDR3 region has the DNA TGCAGCCTAGGGGACACAGCCTACGAGCAGTACTTC. Translating it yields CSLGDTAYEQYF. This chain links TRBV29-1 with TRBJ2-7; TRBD1 might be the D (6 bases). V lost 8 bases, J lost 2 bases, and 13 bases lay in between. The germline CDR1 and CDR2 sequences are SQVTM and ANQGSEA. CDR3 length: 12 amino acids.